One T cell receptor (beta chain) is described in this entry. Its antigen remains unidentified. Base qualities are not at hand, and no much larger clone is one base apart. CDR1 LNHDA and CDR2 SQIVND are derived from the germline V gene (reference sequence). From the cysteine through the phenylalanine, the CDR3 covers 13 amino acids. Kept here is only the CDR3 DNA, which spans 39 bases and is read in frame from base 1. Trimming leaves V shorter by 8 bases and J shorter by 6 bases, with the junction holding 7 bases beyond the gene matches. The sample comes from a study of blood T cell repertoires in COVID-19 (dated by TCRdb to the early 2020s). About the investigation overall: Samples covering the acute and convalescent phases of COVID-19 were provided by collaborators in the United States, Italy and Spain. The prospective study material was composed of cDNA or gDNA derived from T cells, B-cell-depleted T cells, or PBMCs. Deeply sampled blood TCRbeta repertoires from subjects exposed to, actively infected with, or recovered from COVID-19 were included in the dataset. The repertoires were released in a freely available public database intended as a resource for research on the immune response to SARS-CoV-2. The samples were drawn from the first 160 participants of the ongoing ImmuneRACE study and from more than 1,000 subjects provided by 6 global collaborators. Nearly every sample came with metadata listing a de-identified subject ID, COVID-19 status, age in years and sex. Where available, HLA class I and class II types were obtained from metadata supplied by the sample provider rather than from assay-based typing.

Collaborating institutions collected whole blood in K2EDTA tubes following their own protocols. For TCRbeta analysis, collaborators shipped samples in one of three forms: frozen whole blood, isolated PBMCs, or DNA extracted from either of those sample types. TCRbeta CDR3 regions were amplified from genomic DNA using the immunoSEQ Assay, a bias-controlled multiplex PCR. Per the authors' processing: Nucleated cell counts per sample were estimated from amplification of reference gene primers within the assay. To quantify the absolute abundance of each unique TCRbeta CDR3 rearrangement, sequence reads were collapsed and filtered. For each sample, productive Simpson clonality was calculated by taking the square root of Simpson's diversity index across productive rearrangements. TCRdb re-hosts the immuneACCESS table, in-frame sequences only. Its copies lack some clones; in the studies checked, an unresolved V gene accounts for under half of them, and the cause for the rest is not known. V and J calls and clone size are as listed in that table; D and trimming were resolved from the DNA. The sample records 250,000 to 350,000 clones, roughly nine tenths of which are singletons. The top ten hold about 2.5% of the sample.

Study-wide findings and limitations: Clinical and demographic metadata were provided uncurated, with the amount varying by source and participant.

The sequence was obtained from a man in his late teens or twenties with active or convalescent COVID-19. The V and J segments used are TRBV19 and TRBJ1-1, and TRBD1 aligns with 9 junction nucleotides. Sequencing was done on a sample of peripheral blood. The CDR3 region has the sequence CASLDRGFSEAFF. The DNA sequence is given as TGTGCCAGTCTCGACAGGGGGTTCTCTGAAGCTTTCTTT.